These T cell receptor beta chains were read from a single sample in a study of low-dose radiotherapy and immunotherapy resistance in tumors. TCRdb reprocessed the reads via MiXCR and lists one record per CDR3 protein. Altogether 54,000 or so distinct CDR3 sequences are present, roughly a quarter being singletons, with the ten largest covering roughly 6%. Sequencing used PBMCs, obtained before treatment. The source of these receptors is a male donor with prostate cancer. CDR3s include the opening cysteine and the closing phenylalanine or tryptophan. The D gene is left open where the match is weak. Expanded clones are given a class, and other clones once, few, many or no size at all.

D	size	V	J	CDR3	DNA
TRBD1	NA	TRBV20-1	TRBJ2-3	CSAYPGGKWADTQYF	TGCAGTGCTTACCCAGGGGGCAAGTGGGCAGATACGCAGTATTTT
TRBD1	many	TRBV10-2	TRBJ2-1	CASRGDRDYNEQFF	TGCGCCAGCAGGGGGGACAGGGATTACAATGAGCAGTTCTTC
NA	many	TRBV30	TRBJ2-1	CAWRGANEQFF	TGTGCCTGGAGGGGGGCCAATGAGCAGTTCTTC
NA	many	TRBV7-2	TRBJ2-7	CASSLAGLSSYEQYF	TGTGCCAGCAGCTTAGCCGGCCTGAGCTCCTACGAGCAGTACTTC
TRBD2	NA	TRBV6-2/TRBV6-3	TRBJ2-3	CASSYPRGGPDTQYF	TGTGCCAGCAGTTACCCCCGGGGGGGGCCAGATACGCAGTATTTT
TRBD2	NA	TRBV28	TRBJ2-7	CASIAAGGFYEQYF	TGTGCCAGCATCGCGGCGGGGGGGTTCTACGAGCAGTACTTC
TRBD2	many	TRBV5-1	TRBJ2-7	CASSSGLAGLSYEQYF	TGCGCCAGCAGCTCCGGACTAGCGGGTTTATCCTACGAGCAGTACTTC
NA	NA	TRBV7-8	TRBJ2-6	CASSLEGRSGANVLTF	TGTGCCAGCAGCTTAGAAGGGAGGTCTGGGGCCAACGTCCTGACTTTC
NA	NA	TRBV7-2	TRBJ2-1	CASGSTLGSYEQFF	TGTGCCAGCGGCTCGACCCTGGGGTCCTACGAGCAGTTCTTC
NA	NA	TRBV6-2/TRBV6-3	TRBJ1-1	CASSLFTVNTEAFF	TGTGCCAGCAGCTTATTCACAGTGAACACTGAAGCTTTCTTT
NA	few	TRBV28	TRBJ2-6	CASIPGGGQLGSGANVLTF	TGTGCCAGCATCCCCGGGGGAGGACAGCTTGGCTCTGGGGCCAACGTCCTGACTTTC
NA	many	TRBV18	TRBJ1-3	CASALGAPSGNTIYF	TGTGCCAGCGCCCTCGGAGCTCCCTCTGGAAACACCATATATTTT
TRBD1	many	TRBV12-3/TRBV12-4	TRBJ2-2	CASTPRTGNTGELFF	TGTGCCTCCACGCCCCGGACAGGGAACACCGGGGAGCTGTTTTTT
TRBD1	many	TRBV19	TRBJ1-5	CASSTGTGANQPQHF	TGTGCCAGTAGTACCGGGACAGGGGCCAATCAGCCCCAGCATTTT
NA	many	TRBV27	TRBJ2-7	CASSKTSSYEQYF	TGTGCCAGCAGTAAGACTAGCTCCTACGAGCAGTACTTC
TRBD2	many	TRBV3-1	TRBJ2-7	CASSQAAGGSFHGLYEQYF	TGTGCCAGCAGCCAGGCGGCGGGGGGTTCCTTCCACGGCCTCTACGAGCAGTACTTC
NA	NA	TRBV20-1	TRBJ2-1	CSAETGRAAEQFF	TGCAGTGCAGAAACTGGAAGGGCGGCTGAGCAGTTCTTC
NA	many	TRBV2	TRBJ1-1	CASSEVYFSDTEAFF	TGTGCCAGCAGTGAAGTCTACTTCTCGGACACTGAAGCTTTCTTT
NA	many	TRBV5-1	TRBJ2-2	CASSSDYLGELFF	TGCGCCAGCAGCTCGGACTATCTCGGGGAGCTGTTTTTT
TRBD1	many	TRBV19	TRBJ2-3	CASSIVTGASTDTQYF	TGTGCCAGTAGTATAGTGACAGGGGCGAGCACAGATACGCAGTATTTT
NA	many	TRBV19	TRBJ2-2	CASRNLGLNTGELFF	TGTGCCAGTAGGAACCTAGGATTGAACACCGGGGAGCTGTTTTTT
TRBD2	NA	TRBV12-5	TRBJ2-1	CASGWLGRGDNEQFF	TGTGCTAGTGGTTGGCTGGGGCGGGGGGACAATGAGCAGTTCTTC
NA	many	TRBV7-9	TRBJ2-7	CASAGGEQYF	TGTGCCAGCGCTGGAGGGGAGCAGTACTTC
NA	many	TRBV6-5	TRBJ2-7	CASSSPGNSYEQYF	TGTGCCAGCAGTTCCCCGGGCAACTCCTACGAGCAGTACTTC
NA	few	TRBV28	TRBJ1-5	CASSRRQDRPQHF	TGTGCCAGCAGTCGCCGACAGGACAGGCCCCAGCATTTT
NA	many	TRBV20-1	TRBJ2-3	CSAPRDTGTDTQYF	TGCAGTGCCCCCAGGGACACCGGCACAGATACGCAGTATTTT
NA	NA	TRBV20-1	TRBJ1-6	CSASNPGSTSPLHF	TGCAGTGCTAGCAATCCCGGCAGTACTTCACCCCTCCACTTT
NA	NA	TRBV9	TRBJ2-1	CASSVGTVDNEQFF	TGTGCCAGCAGCGTGGGGACGGTCGACAATGAGCAGTTCTTC
NA	many	TRBV25-1	TRBJ1-5	CASSEPQGDNQPQHF	TGTGCCAGCAGTGAGCCACAGGGTGACAATCAGCCCCAGCATTTT
NA	many	TRBV7-2	TRBJ1-1	CASSARNTEAFF	TGTGCCAGCAGCGCGAGAAACACTGAAGCTTTCTTT
TRBD2	many	TRBV20-1	TRBJ2-7	CSAGPPGGTLEYF	TGCAGTGCAGGGCCCCCCGGGGGGACCCTGGAGTACTTC
NA	NA	TRBV5-4	TRBJ2-3	CASSLGRVGLFTDTQYF	TGTGCCAGCAGCTTGGGACGGGTAGGACTGTTCACAGATACGCAGTATTTT
TRBD1	many	TRBV2	TRBJ1-5	CASRRQGGSNQPQHF	TGTGCCAGCAGAAGACAGGGGGGAAGCAATCAGCCCCAGCATTTT
TRBD1	medium-sized	TRBV6-1	TRBJ2-7	CASSGATGALYEQYF	TGTGCCAGCAGTGGAGCGACAGGGGCCCTCTACGAGCAGTACTTC
TRBD1	NA	TRBV6-2/TRBV6-3	TRBJ2-3	CASSPTGKSTDTQYF	TGTGCCAGCAGTCCGACAGGGAAAAGCACAGATACGCAGTATTTT
NA	many	TRBV14	TRBJ2-7	CASSSWGRAYEQYF	TGTGCCAGCAGCAGTTGGGGCCGAGCCTACGAGCAGTACTTC
NA	NA	TRBV23-1	TRBJ2-2	CASSQVWSRDRVEERGAVFF	NA
TRBD1	many	TRBV5-1	TRBJ2-2	CASSLRGLDTGELFF	TGCGCCAGCAGCTTGAGGGGGCTGGACACCGGGGAGCTGTTTTTT
TRBD1	NA	TRBV19	TRBJ1-1	CASSIESDRGSWRNTEAFF	TGTGCCAGTAGTATAGAGTCAGACAGGGGGTCTTGGCGGAACACTGAAGCTTTCTTT
NA	many	TRBV6-2/TRBV6-3	TRBJ2-1	CASSDFNEQFF	TGTGCCAGCAGTGATTTCAATGAGCAGTTCTTC
TRBD1	many	TRBV28	TRBJ1-4	CAVAGDRGDEKLFF	TGTGCCGTGGCGGGGGACAGGGGGGATGAAAAACTGTTTTTT
TRBD2	many	TRBV3-1	TRBJ2-2	CASSPLGAGNTGELFF	TGTGCCAGCAGCCCCCTAGGAGCGGGAAACACCGGGGAGCTGTTTTTT
TRBD2	NA	TRBV29-1	TRBJ2-5	CSVGAGGFETQYF	TGCAGCGTTGGGGCGGGGGGTTTTGAGACCCAGTACTTC
TRBD2	NA	TRBV2	TRBJ2-1	CAKSRLAGALYNEQFF	TGTGCCAAGTCAAGACTAGCGGGGGCCCTCTACAATGAGCAGTTCTTC
NA	many	TRBV4-2	TRBJ1-4	CASSQVGLEPSEKLFF	TGTGCCAGCAGCCAAGTTGGTCTGGAACCAAGCGAAAAACTGTTTTTT
TRBD2	many	TRBV9	TRBJ2-5	CASSLHGLAETQYF	TGTGCCAGCAGCCTCCACGGACTAGCGGAGACCCAGTACTTC
TRBD1	many	TRBV5-1	TRBJ1-1	CASSLGQERSVEAFF	TGCGCCAGCAGCTTAGGACAGGAACGATCTGTTGAAGCTTTCTTT
NA	many	TRBV14	TRBJ2-2	CASSQGRPFVELFF	TGTGCCAGCAGCCAGGGAAGACCATTTGTGGAGCTGTTTTTT
NA	many	TRBV7-8	TRBJ1-2	CASSLALSYGYTF	TGTGCCAGCAGCTTAGCTCTTTCCTATGGCTACACCTTC
TRBD2	many	TRBV6-2/TRBV6-3	TRBJ2-3	CASSRTFGLAQSTDTQYF	TGTGCCAGCAGCCGAACATTCGGACTAGCGCAAAGCACAGATACGCAGTATTTT
NA	NA	TRBV19	TRBJ1-1	CASSILHGMNTEAFF	TGTGCCAGTAGTATTTTACACGGAATGAACACTGAAGCTTTCTTT
NA	many	TRBV5-4	TRBJ2-7	CASSLGLLEEQYF	TGTGCCAGCAGCTTGGGTCTGCTAGAAGAGCAGTACTTC
TRBD1	many	TRBV29-1	TRBJ2-3	CSVPGTGLTDTQYF	TGCAGCGTCCCCGGGACAGGGCTCACCGATACGCAGTATTTT
TRBD1	NA	TRBV30	TRBJ1-2	CAWSTKTGGKRGYTF	TGTGCCTGGAGTACTAAGACAGGGGGCAAGCGAGGCTACACCTTC